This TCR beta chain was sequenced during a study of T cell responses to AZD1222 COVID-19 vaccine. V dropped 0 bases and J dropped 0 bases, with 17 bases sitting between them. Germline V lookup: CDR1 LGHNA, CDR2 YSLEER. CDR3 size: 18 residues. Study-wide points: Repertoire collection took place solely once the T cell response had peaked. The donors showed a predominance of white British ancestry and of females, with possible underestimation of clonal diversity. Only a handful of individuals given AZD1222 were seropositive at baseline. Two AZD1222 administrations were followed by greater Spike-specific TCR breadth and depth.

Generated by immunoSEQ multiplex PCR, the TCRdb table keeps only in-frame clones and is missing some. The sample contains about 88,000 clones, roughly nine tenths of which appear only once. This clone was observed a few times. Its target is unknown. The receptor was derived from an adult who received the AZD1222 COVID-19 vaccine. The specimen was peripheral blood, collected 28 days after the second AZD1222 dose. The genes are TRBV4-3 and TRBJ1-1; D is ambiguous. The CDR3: CASSQDVTPTLLNTEAFF. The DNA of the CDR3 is TGCGCCAGCAGCCAAGATGTGACGCCTACCCTGCTGAACACTGAAGCTTTCTTT.